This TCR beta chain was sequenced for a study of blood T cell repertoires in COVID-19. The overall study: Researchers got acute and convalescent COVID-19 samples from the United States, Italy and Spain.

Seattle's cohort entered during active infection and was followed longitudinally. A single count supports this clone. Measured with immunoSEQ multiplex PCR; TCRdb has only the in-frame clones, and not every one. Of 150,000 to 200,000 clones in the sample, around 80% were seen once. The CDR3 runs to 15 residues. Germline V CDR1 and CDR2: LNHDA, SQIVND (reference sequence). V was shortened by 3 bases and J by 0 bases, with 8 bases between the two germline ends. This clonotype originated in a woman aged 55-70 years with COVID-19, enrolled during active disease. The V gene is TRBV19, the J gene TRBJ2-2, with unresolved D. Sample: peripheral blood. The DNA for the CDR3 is TGTGCCAGTAGTATTAATTCGGCGAACACCGGGGAGCTGTTTTTT. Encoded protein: CASSINSANTGELFF.